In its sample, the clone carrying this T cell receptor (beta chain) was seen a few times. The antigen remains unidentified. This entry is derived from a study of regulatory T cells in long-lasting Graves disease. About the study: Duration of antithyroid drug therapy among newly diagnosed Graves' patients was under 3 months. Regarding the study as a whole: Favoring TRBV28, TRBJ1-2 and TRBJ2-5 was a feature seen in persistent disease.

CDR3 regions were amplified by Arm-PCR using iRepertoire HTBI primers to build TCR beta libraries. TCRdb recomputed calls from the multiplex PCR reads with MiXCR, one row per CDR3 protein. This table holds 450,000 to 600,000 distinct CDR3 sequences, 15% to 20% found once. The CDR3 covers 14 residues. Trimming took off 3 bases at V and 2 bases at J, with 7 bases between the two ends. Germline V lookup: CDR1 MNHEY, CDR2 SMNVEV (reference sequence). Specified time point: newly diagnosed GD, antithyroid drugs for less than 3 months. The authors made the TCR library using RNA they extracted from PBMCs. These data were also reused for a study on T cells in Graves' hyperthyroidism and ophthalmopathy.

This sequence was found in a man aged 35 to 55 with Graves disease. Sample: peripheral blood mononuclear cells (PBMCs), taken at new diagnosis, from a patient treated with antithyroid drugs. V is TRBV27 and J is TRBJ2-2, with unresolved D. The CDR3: CASSFGSNTGELFF. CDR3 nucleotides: TGTGCCAGCAGTTTCGGCAGTAACACCGGGGAGCTGTTTTTT.